The 2 T cell receptor beta chains in this list originate from one sample, sequenced in a study of OX40 agonist ivuxolimab in advanced cancers. TCRdb keeps only in-frame clones here, not all; method: immunoSEQ multiplex PCR. The repertoire holds tens of thousands of clones, with over 75% as singletons. The material sequenced was CD4+ or CD8+ T cells sorted from blood, taken in a trial of the OX40 agonist ivuxolimab. The receptors come from an adult with an advanced solid tumor such as melanoma, head and neck, liver or kidney cancer.

This chain connects TRBV2 to TRBJ1-1; D unclear. The ends were cut back, 0 bases at V and 3 bases at J, with 8 bases in the middle. The CDR3 runs 14 residues. Germline V gene sequence: CDR1 SNHLY, CDR2 FYNNEI. This CDR3 reads CASSEAGQYTEAFF. The CDR3 DNA is TGTGCCAGCAGTGAAGCTGGCCAGTACACTGAAGCTTTCTTT.

This clone has a single count. The CDR3 is CASSQDLPASTDTQYF. For the CDR3, the DNA is TGCGCCAGCAGCCAAGATCTTCCGGCTAGCACAGATACGCAGTATTTT. The V call is TRBV4-3, the J call TRBJ2-3; D not certain. CDR3 size: 16 residues. V was pared by 0 bases and J by 0 bases, with 10 bases between. CDR1 and CDR2 (germline): LGHNA, YSLEER.